A selection of T cell receptor beta chains follows, all from one sample in a study of sequential checkpoint blockade in melanoma. TCRdb's copy holds only in-frame clones and misses some; the assay was immunoSEQ multiplex PCR. The data show some 6,200 clones, around 53% seen once. Here the sequenced sample was CD8+ T cells sorted from blood (inferred from file names), taken from a patient given nivolumab and ipilimumab in sequence. The receptors stem from a human donor with melanoma. The CDR3 runs from the conserved cysteine through the conserved F or W. Each record gives: J gene, V gene, clone size, D gene, CDR3 DNA, CDR3 protein. A D gene is named only where the DNA matches it firmly. Not every row has a clone size; where given, it reads once, few, many or a size class.

TRBJ2-5	TRBV4-3	.	.	TGCGCCAGCAGCCAAGACGTAGAAGAGACCCAGTACTTC	CASSQDVEETQYF
TRBJ2-7	TRBV4-2	few	TRBD1	TGTGCCAGCAGCCAAGTCTCCGGGACAGGATCCTACGAGCAGTACTTC	CASSQVSGTGSYEQYF
TRBJ2-1	TRBV9	.	TRBD2	TGTGCCAGCAGCCCGGGACTAGCGGGGGTCTACAATGAGCAGTTCTTC	CASSPGLAGVYNEQFF
TRBJ2-5	TRBV13	.	TRBD2	TGTGCCAGCAGCGACGTGGGGGGGAGGCAAGAGACCCAGTACTTC	CASSDVGGRQETQYF
TRBJ2-7	TRBV7-6	.	TRBD1	TGTGCCAGCAGAGGAGGACAGGGGGATTACGAGCAGTACTTC	CASRGGQGDYEQYF
TRBJ2-2	TRBV10-3	few	TRBD2	TGTGCCATCAGTGTTATAGCGGGAGAGGACACCGGGGAGCTGTTTTTT	CAISVIAGEDTGELFF
TRBJ1-5	TRBV6-5	.	.	TGTGCCAGCAGTTACTCACAGGATAGCAATCAGCCCCAGCATTTT	CASSYSQDSNQPQHF
TRBJ1-1	TRBV12-5	.	.	TGTGCTAGTGGTGATCTACCCCCCGCTTTCTTT	CASGDLPPAFF
TRBJ1-1	TRBV5-4	.	.	TGTGCCAGCAGCTTCGGGGGGTCGAACACTGAAGCTTTCTTT	CASSFGGSNTEAFF
TRBJ2-7	TRBV6-5	.	.	TGTGCCAGCAGTTATGGCGACAGTTTCTACGAGCAGTACTTC	CASSYGDSFYEQYF
TRBJ2-5	TRBV28	.	TRBD1	TGTGCCAGCAGTTTGGGACAGGGGGCCCAGGAGACCCAGTACTTC	CASSLGQGAQETQYF
TRBJ2-1	TRBV7-3	.	TRBD2	TGTGCCAGCAGCTTTGGACTAGCCCTCTACAATGAGCAGTTCTTC	CASSFGLALYNEQFF
TRBJ2-7	TRBV27	.	TRBD2	TGTGCCAGCAGTTTCAGACTAGCGGGAGTATACTCCTACGAGCAGTACTTC	CASSFRLAGVYSYEQYF
TRBJ2-7	TRBV5-1	.	.	TGCGCCAGCAGCTTGGTATCCGGTTACGAGCAGTACTTC	CASSLVSGYEQYF
TRBJ2-7	TRBV4-1	.	TRBD1	TGCGCCAGCAGCCAAGGGGACAGGGGCTCCTACGAGCAGTACTTC	CASSQGDRGSYEQYF
TRBJ1-4	TRBV7-9	.	TRBD1	TGTGCCAGCAGTTGGGACAGGGGAAGGGAAAAACTGTTTTTT	CASSWDRGREKLFF
TRBJ2-1	TRBV28	.	.	TGTGCCAGCAGTTACTCCGGGGGTTCATCCTACAATGAGCAGTTCTTC	CASSYSGGSSYNEQFF
TRBJ1-2	TRBV5-6	.	.	TGTGCCAGCAGCTCTAACAGGTACTACACCTTC	CASSSNRYYTF
TRBJ2-5	TRBV7-1	few	TRBD2	TGTGCCAGCAGTTCTAGCGGGGGGTCCAAGGAGACCCAGTACTTC	CASSSSGGSKETQYF
TRBJ2-7	TRBV10-3	.	TRBD1	TGTGCCATCAGTGGGACAGGGGGTTTCGACGAGCAGTACTTC	CAISGTGGFDEQYF
TRBJ2-3	TRBV6-4	.	TRBD1	TGTGCCAGCAGTGCCGGGACAGGGGAAACAGATACGCAGTATTTT	CASSAGTGETDTQYF
TRBJ2-1	TRBV4-3	.	TRBD2	TGCGCCAGCAGCCCAAGGACTAGCGGGAACCCCTACAATGAGCAGTTCTTC	CASSPRTSGNPYNEQFF
TRBJ2-2	TRBV9	.	TRBD2	TGTGCCAGCAGCGGCCCAAGAGCGGGAGGGCCCGGGGAGCTGTTTTTT	CASSGPRAGGPGELFF
TRBJ2-1	TRBV7-8	.	.	TGTGCCAGCAGCGTCGGTGGCAATGAGCAGTTCTTC	CASSVGGNEQFF
TRBJ2-5	TRBV7-3	once	.	TGTGCCAGCAGCTTAAAACCCCCTCCCGGGGCCCAGTACTTC	CASSLKPPPGAQYF
TRBJ2-3	TRBV7-9	.	.	TGTGCCAGCAGCTACGACACCGCCATGGATACGCAGTATTTT	CASSYDTAMDTQYF
TRBJ2-7	TRBV29-1	once	.	TGCAGCGTTGAAGATGCGGGACCCTACGAGCAGTACTTC	CSVEDAGPYEQYF
TRBJ2-7	TRBV5-3	.	.	TGTGCCAGCAGCTTGGGATTTAGCTCCTACGAGCAGTACTTC	CASSLGFSSYEQYF
TRBJ1-1	TRBV28	.	.	TGTGCCAGCAGTTTGTTACCCCGGGACACTGAAGCTTTCTTT	CASSLLPRDTEAFF
TRBJ2-3	TRBV7-2	.	.	TGTGCCAGCAGCTATGGGCAGGGGCCAACAGATACGCAGTATTTT	CASSYGQGPTDTQYF
TRBJ2-5	TRBV4-1	.	.	TGCGCCAGCAGCCAAGATACGAGCAGGGGAGAGACCCAGTACTTC	CASSQDTSRGETQYF
TRBJ1-4	TRBV27	.	.	TGTGCCAGCAGTCCCCTCGTCAGGCTTGATGAAAAACTGTTTTTT	CASSPLVRLDEKLFF
TRBJ2-7	TRBV15	.	.	TGTGCCACCAGCAGAGATTTCAGGGGAGAGCAGTACTTC	CATSRDFRGEQYF
TRBJ1-4	TRBV5-5	.	.	TGTGCCAGCAGCTTAACAGGCCCTGGGGGCGAAAAACTGTTTTTT	CASSLTGPGGEKLFF
TRBJ2-3	TRBV7-3	few	TRBD2	TGTGCCAGCAGCCTACACGGGACTAGCGGGGGGTCCACAGATACGCAGTATTTT	CASSLHGTSGGSTDTQYF
TRBJ2-7	TRBV4-3	.	TRBD2	TGCGCCAGCAGCCGCATTAAGGGGCCTAGCGGGAGGGACGAGCAGTACTTC	CASSRIKGPSGRDEQYF